This T cell receptor (beta chain) came from a study of blood T cell repertoires in COVID-19. Study overall: Acute-phase and convalescent COVID-19 samples originated in the United States, Italy and Spain. The cDNA or gDNA used as material had been derived from T cells, B-cell-depleted T cells, or PBMCs.

The junction had 12 bases not matched to a gene; V was cut back by 5 bases and J by 0 bases. Germline V CDR1 and CDR2: SGHVS, FQNEAQ. This CDR3 is built from 17 residues. Original handling: Researchers report that nucleated cell counts were estimated from reference gene primer amplification. Clones were sequenced by immunoSEQ multiplex PCR, and TCRdb holds only the in-frame ones, with some missing. V and J calls plus clone size are reproduced from that table; the DNA served to infer D and trimming. The data show around 82,000 clones, around 88% seen once. The J gene is TRBJ1-1, the V gene TRBV7-8; 7 bases align to TRBD1. The TCR originated in an elderly man with COVID-19, enrolled during active disease. The sequenced material came from peripheral blood. The CDR3 loop is CASSATGYGEMNTEAFF. CDR3 sequence (DNA): TGTGCCAGCAGCGCGACAGGGTACGGGGAGATGAACACTGAAGCTTTCTTT.